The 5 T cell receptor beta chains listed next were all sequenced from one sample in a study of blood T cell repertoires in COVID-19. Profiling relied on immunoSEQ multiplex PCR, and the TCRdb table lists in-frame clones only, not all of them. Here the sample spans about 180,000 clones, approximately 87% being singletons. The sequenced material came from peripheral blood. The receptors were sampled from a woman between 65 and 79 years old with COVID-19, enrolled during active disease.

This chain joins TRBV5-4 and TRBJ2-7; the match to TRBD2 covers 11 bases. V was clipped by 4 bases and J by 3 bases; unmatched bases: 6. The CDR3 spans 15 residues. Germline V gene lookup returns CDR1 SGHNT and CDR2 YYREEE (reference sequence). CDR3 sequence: CASSVLAGVNYEQYF. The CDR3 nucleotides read TGTGCCAGCAGCGTACTAGCGGGAGTGAACTACGAGCAGTACTTC.

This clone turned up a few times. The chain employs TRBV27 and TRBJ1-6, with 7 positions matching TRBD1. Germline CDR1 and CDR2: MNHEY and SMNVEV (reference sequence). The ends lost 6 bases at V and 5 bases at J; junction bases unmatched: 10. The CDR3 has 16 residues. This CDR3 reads CASRPRQGENNSPLHF. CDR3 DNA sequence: TGTGCCAGCAGACCACGACAGGGTGAGAATAATTCACCCCTCCACTTT.

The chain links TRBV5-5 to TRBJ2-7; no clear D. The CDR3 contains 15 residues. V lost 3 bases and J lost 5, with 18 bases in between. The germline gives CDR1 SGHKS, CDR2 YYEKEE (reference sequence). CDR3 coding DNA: TGTGCCAGCAGCTGGATGGGCTCCTGGAATAACGAGCAGTACTTC. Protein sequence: CASSWMGSWNNEQYF.

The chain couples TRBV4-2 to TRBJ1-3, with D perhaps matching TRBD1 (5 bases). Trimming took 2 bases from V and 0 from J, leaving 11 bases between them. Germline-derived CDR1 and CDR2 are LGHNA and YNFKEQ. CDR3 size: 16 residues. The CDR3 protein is CASSQYRRSSGNTIYF. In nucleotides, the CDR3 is TGTGCCAGCAGCCAATACAGGAGAAGCTCTGGAAACACCATATATTTT.

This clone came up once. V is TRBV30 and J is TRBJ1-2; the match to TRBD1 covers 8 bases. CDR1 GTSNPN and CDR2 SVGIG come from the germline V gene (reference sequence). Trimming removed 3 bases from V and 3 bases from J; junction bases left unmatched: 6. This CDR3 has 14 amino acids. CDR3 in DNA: TGTGCCTGGAGCCCAGACAGGGGACACTATGGCTACACCTTC. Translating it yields CAWSPDRGHYGYTF. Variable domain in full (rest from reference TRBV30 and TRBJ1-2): SQTIHQWPATLVQPVGSPLSLECTVEGTSNPNLYWYRQAAGRGLQLLFYSVGIGQISSEVPQNLSASRPQDRQFILSSKKLLLSDSGFYLCAWSPDRGHYGYTFGSGTRLTVV.